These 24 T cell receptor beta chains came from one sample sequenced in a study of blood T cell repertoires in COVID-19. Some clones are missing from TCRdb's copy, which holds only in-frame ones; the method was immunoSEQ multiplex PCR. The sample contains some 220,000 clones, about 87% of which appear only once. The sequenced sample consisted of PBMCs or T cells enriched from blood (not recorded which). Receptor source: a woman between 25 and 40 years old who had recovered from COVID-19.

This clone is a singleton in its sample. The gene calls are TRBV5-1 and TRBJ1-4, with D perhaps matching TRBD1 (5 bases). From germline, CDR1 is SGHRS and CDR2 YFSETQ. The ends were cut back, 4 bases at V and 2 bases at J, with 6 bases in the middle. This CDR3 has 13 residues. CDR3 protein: CASSGATNEKLFF. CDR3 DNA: TGCGCCAGCAGCGGGGCCACTAATGAAAAACTGTTTTTT.

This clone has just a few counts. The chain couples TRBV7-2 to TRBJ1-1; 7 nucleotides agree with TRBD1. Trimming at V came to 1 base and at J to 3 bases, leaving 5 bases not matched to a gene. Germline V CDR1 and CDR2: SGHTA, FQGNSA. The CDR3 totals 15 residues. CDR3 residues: CASSLDGTGDTEAFF. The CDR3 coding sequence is TGTGCCAGCAGCTTAGATGGTACAGGGGACACTGAAGCTTTCTTT. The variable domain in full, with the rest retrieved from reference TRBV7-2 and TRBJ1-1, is GAGVSQSPSNKVTEKGKDVELRCDPISGHTALYWYRQSLGQGLEFLIYFQGNSAPDKSGLPSDRFSAERTGGSVSTLTIQRTQQEDSAVYLCASSLDGTGDTEAFFGQGTRLTVV.

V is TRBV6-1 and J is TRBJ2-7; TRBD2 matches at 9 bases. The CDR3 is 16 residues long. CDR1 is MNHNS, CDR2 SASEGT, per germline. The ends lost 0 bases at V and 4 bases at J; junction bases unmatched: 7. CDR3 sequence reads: CASSEAGGGAGYEQYF. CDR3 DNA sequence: TGTGCCAGCAGTGAAGCCGGCGGGGGGGCAGGATACGAGCAGTACTTC.

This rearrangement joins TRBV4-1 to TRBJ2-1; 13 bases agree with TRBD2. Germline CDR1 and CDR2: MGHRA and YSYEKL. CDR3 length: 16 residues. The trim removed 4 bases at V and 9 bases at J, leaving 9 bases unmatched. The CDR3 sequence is CASSLEGLAGTGEQFF. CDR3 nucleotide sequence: TGCGCCAGCAGCCTAGAGGGACTAGCGGGGACTGGTGAGCAGTTCTTC.

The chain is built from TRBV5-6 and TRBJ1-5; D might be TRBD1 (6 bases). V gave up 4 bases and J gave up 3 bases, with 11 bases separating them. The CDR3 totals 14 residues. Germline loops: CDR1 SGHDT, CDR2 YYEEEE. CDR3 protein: CASSDGGLNQPQHF. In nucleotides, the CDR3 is TGTGCCAGCAGCGACGGGGGGCTCAATCAGCCCCAGCATTTT.

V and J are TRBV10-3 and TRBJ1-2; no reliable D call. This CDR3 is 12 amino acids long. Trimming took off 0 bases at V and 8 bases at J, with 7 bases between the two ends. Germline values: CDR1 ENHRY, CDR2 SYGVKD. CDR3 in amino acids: CAISESRVGYTF. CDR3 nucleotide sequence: TGTGCCATCAGTGAGTCGAGGGTCGGCTACACCTTC.

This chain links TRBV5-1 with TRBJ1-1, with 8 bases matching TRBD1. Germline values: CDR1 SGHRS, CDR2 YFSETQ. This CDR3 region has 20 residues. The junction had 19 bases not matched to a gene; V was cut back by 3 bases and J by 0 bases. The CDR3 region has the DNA TGCGCCAGCAGCTCAGAGGGGGTTAGGACAGGGACACGGATGAACACTGAAGCTTTCTTT. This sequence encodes CASSSEGVRTGTRMNTEAFF.

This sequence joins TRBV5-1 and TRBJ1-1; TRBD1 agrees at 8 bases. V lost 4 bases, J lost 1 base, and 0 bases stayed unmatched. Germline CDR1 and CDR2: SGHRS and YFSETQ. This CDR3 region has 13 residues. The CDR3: CASSQGANTEAFF. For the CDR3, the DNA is TGCGCCAGCAGCCAGGGGGCGAACACTGAAGCTTTCTTT. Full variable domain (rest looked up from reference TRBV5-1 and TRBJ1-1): KAGVTQTPRYLIKTRGQQVTLSCSPISGHRSVSWYQQTPGQGLQFLFEYFSETQRNKGNFPGRFSGRQFSNSRSEMNVSTLELGDSALYLCASSQGANTEAFFGQGTRLTVV.

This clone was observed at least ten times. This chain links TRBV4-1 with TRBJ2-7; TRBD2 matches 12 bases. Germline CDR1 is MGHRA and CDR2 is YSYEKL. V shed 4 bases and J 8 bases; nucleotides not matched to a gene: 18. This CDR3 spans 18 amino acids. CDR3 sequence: CASSLSPHRLAGEVKQYF. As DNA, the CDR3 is TGCGCCAGCAGCCTAAGCCCTCATCGACTAGCGGGGGAAGTTAAGCAGTACTTC.

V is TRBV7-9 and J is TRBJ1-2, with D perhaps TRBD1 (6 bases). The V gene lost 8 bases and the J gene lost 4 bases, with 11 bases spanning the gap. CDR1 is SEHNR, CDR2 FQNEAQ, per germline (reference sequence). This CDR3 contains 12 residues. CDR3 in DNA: TGTGCCAGCCGACAGGACCTCTATGGCTACACCTTC. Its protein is CASRQDLYGYTF. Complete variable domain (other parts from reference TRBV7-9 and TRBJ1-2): DTGVSQNPRHKITKRGQNVTFRCDPISEHNRLYWYRQTLGQGPEFLTYFQNEAQLEKSRLLSDRFSAERPKGSFSTLEIQRTEQGDSAMYLCASRQDLYGYTFGSGTRLTVV.

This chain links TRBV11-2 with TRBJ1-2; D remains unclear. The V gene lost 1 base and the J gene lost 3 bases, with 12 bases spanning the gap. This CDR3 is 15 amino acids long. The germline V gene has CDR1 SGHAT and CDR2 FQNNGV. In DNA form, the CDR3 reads TGTGCCAGCAGCTTAGGGGCGAGAGCGGACTATGGCTACACCTTC. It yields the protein CASSLGARADYGYTF.

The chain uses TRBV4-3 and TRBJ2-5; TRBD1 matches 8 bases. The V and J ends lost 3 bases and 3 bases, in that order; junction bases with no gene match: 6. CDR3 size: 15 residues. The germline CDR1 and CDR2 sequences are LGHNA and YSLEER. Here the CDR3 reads CASSHSGTGEETQYF. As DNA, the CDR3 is TGCGCCAGCAGCCATTCCGGGACAGGAGAAGAGACCCAGTACTTC.

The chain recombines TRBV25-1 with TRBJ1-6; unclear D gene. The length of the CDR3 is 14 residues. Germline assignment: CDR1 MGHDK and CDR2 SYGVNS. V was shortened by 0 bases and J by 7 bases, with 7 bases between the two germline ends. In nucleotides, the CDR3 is TGTGCCAGCAGTGAATACGTCAGGAATTCACCCCTCCACTTT. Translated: CASSEYVRNSPLHF.

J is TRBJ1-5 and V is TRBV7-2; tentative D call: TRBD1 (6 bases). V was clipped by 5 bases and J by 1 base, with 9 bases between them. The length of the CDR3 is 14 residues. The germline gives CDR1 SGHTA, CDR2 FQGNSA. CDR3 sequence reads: CASSPTGSNQPQHF. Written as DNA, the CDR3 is TGTGCCAGCAGCCCTACAGGGAGCAATCAGCCCCAGCATTTT.

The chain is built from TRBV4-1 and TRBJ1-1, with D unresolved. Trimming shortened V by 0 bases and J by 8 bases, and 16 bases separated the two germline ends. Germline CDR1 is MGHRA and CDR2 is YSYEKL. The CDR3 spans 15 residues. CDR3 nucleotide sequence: TGCGCCAGCAGCCAAGAAGCCCGCGGGAGGCCCGAAGCTTTCTTT. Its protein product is CASSQEARGRPEAFF.

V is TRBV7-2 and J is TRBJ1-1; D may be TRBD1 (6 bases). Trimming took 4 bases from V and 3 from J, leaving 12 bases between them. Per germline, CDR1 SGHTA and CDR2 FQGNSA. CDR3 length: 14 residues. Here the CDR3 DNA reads TGTGCCAGCAGCTATATAGGGGGGGACACTGAAGCTTTCTTT. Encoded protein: CASSYIGGDTEAFF.

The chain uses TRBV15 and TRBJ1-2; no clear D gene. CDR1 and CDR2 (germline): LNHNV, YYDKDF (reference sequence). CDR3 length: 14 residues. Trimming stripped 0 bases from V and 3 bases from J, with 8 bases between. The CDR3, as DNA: TGTGCCACCAGCAGAGATTTAACAGACTATGGCTACACCTTC. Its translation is CATSRDLTDYGYTF.

The CDR3 DNA is TGTGCCAGCAGCCAAGCTAAGGCGCGGGGGCGCACTGAAGCTTTCTTT. Its translation is CASSQAKARGRTEAFF. The chain has TRBV3-1 (or the pseudogene TRBV3-2) and TRBJ1-1, with D possibly TRBD1 on 6 matching bases. This CDR3 region has 16 residues. In germline, CDR1 is LGHDT, CDR2 YNNKEL (reference sequence). V was clipped by 1 base and J by 4 bases, with 16 bases between them.

The CDR3 sequence: CASSPGVGYTF. Here the CDR3 DNA reads TGTGCCAGCAGCCCCGGGGTTGGCTACACCTTC. This sequence joins TRBV6-2 or TRBV6-3 and TRBJ1-2; D is ambiguous. CDR1 is MNHEY, CDR2 SVGEGT, per germline. The CDR3 length is 11 residues. Trimming pared 6 bases from V and 7 bases from J, leaving 9 bases between.

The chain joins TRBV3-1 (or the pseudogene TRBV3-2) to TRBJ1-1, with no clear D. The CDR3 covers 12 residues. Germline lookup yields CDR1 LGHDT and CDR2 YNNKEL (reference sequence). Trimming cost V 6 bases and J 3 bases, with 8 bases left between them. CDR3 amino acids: CASSFGDTEAFF. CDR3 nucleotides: TGTGCCAGCAGTTTCGGTGACACTGAAGCTTTCTTT.

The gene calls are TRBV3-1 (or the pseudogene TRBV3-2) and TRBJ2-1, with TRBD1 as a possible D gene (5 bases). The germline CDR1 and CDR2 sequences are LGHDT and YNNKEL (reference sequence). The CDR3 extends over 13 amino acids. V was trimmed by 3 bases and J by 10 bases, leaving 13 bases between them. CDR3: CASSHNRGGEQFF. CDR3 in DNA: TGTGCCAGCAGCCATAATAGGGGTGGCGAGCAGTTCTTC.

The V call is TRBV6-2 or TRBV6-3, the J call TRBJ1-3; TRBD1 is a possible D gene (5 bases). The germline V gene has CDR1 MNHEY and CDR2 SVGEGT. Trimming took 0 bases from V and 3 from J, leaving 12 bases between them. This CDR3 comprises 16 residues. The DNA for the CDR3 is TGTGCCAGCAGTTACTCGGGGGGACTCCGTGGAAACACCATATATTTT. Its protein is CASSYSGGLRGNTIYF.

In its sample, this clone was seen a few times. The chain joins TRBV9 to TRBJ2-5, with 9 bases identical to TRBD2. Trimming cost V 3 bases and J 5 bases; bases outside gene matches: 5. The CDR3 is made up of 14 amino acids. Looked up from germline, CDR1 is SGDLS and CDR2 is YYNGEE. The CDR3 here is CASSASGARETQYF. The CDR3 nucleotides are TGTGCCAGCAGCGCTAGCGGGGCTCGGGAGACCCAGTACTTC.

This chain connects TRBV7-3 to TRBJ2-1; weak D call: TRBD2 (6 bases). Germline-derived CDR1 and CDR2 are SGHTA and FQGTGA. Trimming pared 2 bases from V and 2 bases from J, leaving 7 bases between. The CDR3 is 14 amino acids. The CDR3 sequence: CASSLGLPYNEQFF. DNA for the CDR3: TGTGCCAGCAGCTTAGGACTACCCTACAATGAGCAGTTCTTC.